The source of this TCR beta chain is a study of blood T cell repertoires in COVID-19. Sequenced by immunoSEQ multiplex PCR; TCRdb stores in-frame clones only, minus some. The sample shows 200,000 to 250,000 clones, roughly 84% of them seen only once. Between the trimmed V and J ends, which lost 0 bases and 6 bases, there was a span of 14 bases. The CDR3 runs to 16 residues. Germline values: CDR1 LNHNV, CDR2 YYDKDF (reference sequence). Sequencing was performed on peripheral blood. This receptor was identified in a man aged 25 to 45 with active or convalescent COVID-19. V gene TRBV15 combines with J gene TRBJ1-4; D not resolved. The CDR3: CATSRDRGRLYEKLFF. The CDR3 region has the DNA TGTGCCACCAGCAGAGATCGTGGCAGGTTGTATGAAAAACTGTTTTTT.